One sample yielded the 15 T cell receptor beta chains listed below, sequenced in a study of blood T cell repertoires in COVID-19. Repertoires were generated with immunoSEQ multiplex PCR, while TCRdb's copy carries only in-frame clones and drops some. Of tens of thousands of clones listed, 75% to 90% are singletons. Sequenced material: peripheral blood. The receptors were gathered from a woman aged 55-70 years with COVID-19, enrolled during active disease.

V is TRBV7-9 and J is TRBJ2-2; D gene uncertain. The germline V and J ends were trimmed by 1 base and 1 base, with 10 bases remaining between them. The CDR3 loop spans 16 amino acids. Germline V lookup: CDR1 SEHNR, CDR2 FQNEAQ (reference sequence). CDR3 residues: CASSLGAGMNTGELFF. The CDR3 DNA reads TGTGCCAGCAGCTTAGGGGCAGGAATGAACACCGGGGAGCTGTTTTTT. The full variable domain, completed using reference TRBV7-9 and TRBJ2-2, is DTGVSQNPRHKITKRGQNVTFRCDPISEHNRLYWYRQTLGQGPEFLTYFQNEAQLEKSRLLSDRFSAERPKGSFSTLEIQRTEQGDSAMYLCASSLGAGMNTGELFFGEGSRLTVL.

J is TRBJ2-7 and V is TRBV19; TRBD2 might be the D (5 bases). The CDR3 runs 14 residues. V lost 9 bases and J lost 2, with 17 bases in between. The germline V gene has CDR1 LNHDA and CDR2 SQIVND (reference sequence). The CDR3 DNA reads TGTGCCAGCAGCGGACGGACCAGGACCTACGAGCAGTACTTC. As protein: CASSGRTRTYEQYF.

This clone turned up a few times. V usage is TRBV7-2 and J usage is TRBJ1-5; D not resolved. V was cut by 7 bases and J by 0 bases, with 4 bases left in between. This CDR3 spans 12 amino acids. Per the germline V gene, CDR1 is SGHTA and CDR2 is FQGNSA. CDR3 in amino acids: CASTISNQPQHF. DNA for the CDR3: TGTGCCAGCACCATTAGCAATCAGCCCCAGCATTTT.

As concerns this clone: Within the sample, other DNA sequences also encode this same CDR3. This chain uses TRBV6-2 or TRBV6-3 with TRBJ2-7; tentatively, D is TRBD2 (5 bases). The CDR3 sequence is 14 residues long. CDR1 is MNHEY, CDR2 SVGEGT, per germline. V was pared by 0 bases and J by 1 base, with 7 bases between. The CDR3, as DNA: TGTGCCAGCAGTTACTCGAGAGGGTCCTACGAGCAGTACTTC. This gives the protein CASSYSRGSYEQYF.

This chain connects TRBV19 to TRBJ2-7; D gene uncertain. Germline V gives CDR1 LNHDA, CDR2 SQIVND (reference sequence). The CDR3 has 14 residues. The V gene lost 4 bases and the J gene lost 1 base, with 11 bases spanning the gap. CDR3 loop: CASSTPLRSYEQYF. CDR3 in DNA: TGTGCCAGTAGTACCCCTCTAAGATCCTACGAGCAGTACTTC. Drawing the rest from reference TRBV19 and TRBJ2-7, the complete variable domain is DGGITQSPKYLFRKEGQNVTLSCEQNLNHDAMYWYRQDPGQGLRLIYYSQIVNDFQKGDIAEGYSVSREKKESFPLTVTSAQKNPTAFYLCASSTPLRSYEQYFGPGTRLTVT.

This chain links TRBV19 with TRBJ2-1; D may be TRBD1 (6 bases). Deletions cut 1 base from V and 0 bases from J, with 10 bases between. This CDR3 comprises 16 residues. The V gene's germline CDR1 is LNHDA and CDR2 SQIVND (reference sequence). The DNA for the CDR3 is TGTGCCAGTAGTATAGGGGGGCTGGGCTCCTACAATGAGCAGTTCTTC. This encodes CASSIGGLGSYNEQFF.

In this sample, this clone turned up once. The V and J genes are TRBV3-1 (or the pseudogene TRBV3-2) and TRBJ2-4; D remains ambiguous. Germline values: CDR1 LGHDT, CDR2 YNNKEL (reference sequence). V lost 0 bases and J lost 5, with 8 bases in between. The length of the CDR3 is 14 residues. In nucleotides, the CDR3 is TGTGCCAGCAGCCAAGATTCAGGTGAAAACATTCAGTACTTC. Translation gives CASSQDSGENIQYF.

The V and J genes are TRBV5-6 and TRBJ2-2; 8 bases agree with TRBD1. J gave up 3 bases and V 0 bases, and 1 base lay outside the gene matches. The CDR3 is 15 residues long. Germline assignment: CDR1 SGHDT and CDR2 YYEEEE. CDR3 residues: CASSLGTGHTGELFF. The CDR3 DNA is TGTGCCAGCAGCTTGGGGACAGGGCACACCGGGGAGCTGTTTTTT. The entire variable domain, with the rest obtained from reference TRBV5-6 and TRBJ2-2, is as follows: DAGVTQSPTHLIKTRGQQVTLRCSPKSGHDTVSWYQQALGQGPQFIFQYYEEEERQRGNFPDRFSGHQFPNYSSELNVNALLLGDSALYLCASSLGTGHTGELFFGEGSRLTVL.

For the CDR3, the DNA is TGCGCCAGCAGCATGGGGACAGGGAACTACAATGAGCAGTTCTTC. This sequence encodes CASSMGTGNYNEQFF. The chain combines TRBV5-1 with TRBJ2-1; 9 bases match TRBD1. Germline V gene data show CDR1 as SGHRS and CDR2 as YFSETQ. The CDR3 is 15 residues long. Unmatched junction bases numbered 5, after V lost 4 bases and J lost 3 bases.

CDR3 region: CASILRDTDNIQYF. CDR3 coding DNA: TGTGCCAGCATCCTCCGGGACACCGATAACATTCAGTACTTC. The chain links TRBV6-6 to TRBJ2-4; perhaps TRBD1 as D (6 bases). The germline V gene encodes CDR1 MNHNY and CDR2 SVGAGI (reference sequence). The CDR3 loop spans 14 amino acids. V was trimmed by 7 bases and J by 7 bases, leaving 17 bases between them.

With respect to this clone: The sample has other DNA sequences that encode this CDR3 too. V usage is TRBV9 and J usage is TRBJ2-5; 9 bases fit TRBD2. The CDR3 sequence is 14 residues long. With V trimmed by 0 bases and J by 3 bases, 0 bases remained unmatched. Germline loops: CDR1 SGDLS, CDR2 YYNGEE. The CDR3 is CASSVGGGEETQYF. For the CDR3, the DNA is TGTGCCAGCAGCGTAGGCGGGGGGGAAGAGACCCAGTACTTC.

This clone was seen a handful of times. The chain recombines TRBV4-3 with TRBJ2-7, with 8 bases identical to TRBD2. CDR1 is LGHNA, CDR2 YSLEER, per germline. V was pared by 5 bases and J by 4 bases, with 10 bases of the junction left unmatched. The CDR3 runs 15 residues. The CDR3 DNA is TGCGCCAGCAGCTTCACCGGGACTAGTGCTTACGAGCAGTACTTC. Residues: CASSFTGTSAYEQYF.

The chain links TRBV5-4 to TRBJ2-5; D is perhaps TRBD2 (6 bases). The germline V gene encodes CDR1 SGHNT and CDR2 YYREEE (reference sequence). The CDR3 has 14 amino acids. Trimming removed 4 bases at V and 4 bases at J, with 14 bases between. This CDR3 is CASSALKGGETQYF. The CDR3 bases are TGTGCCAGCAGCGCGTTAAAGGGAGGAGAGACCCAGTACTTC.

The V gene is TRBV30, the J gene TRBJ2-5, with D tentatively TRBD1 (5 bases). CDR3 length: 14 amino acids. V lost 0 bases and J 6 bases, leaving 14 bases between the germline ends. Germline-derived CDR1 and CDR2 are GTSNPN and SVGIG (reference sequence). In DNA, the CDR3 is TGTGCCTGGAGTGTATCAGGGCTTGGGCAGACCCAGTACTTC. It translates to CAWSVSGLGQTQYF.

The CDR3 protein is CASSIEWTGEFYEQYF. CDR3 DNA sequence: TGTGCCAGTAGTATAGAATGGACAGGTGAGTTCTACGAGCAGTACTTC. The V gene is TRBV19, the J gene TRBJ2-7; 7 positions agree with TRBD1. This CDR3 comprises 16 residues. With 0 bases clipped from V and 3 bases from J, the junction kept 8 bases outside the gene matches. Germline CDR1 LNHDA, CDR2 SQIVND (reference sequence).